This is a list of T cell receptor beta chains from one sample in a study of blood T cell repertoires in COVID-19. The table came from immunoSEQ multiplex PCR; TCRdb's copy has only in-frame clones and leaves some out. The sample has 220,000 or so clones; roughly 83% are singletons. Sequencing was carried out using PBMCs or T cells enriched from blood (not recorded which). These receptors were collected from a woman aged 40 to 49 with acute COVID-19. Both conserved end residues are part of each CDR3. The D gene is left open where the match is weak. Part of the rows lack a size; the others show once, few, many or a class for expanded clones.

J gene | V gene | clone size | D gene | CDR3 length | CDR3 protein | CDR3 DNA
TRBJ2-7 | TRBV29-1 | - | TRBD2 | 13 | CSVSSGLLYEQYF | TGCAGCGTATCTAGCGGGCTGCTCTACGAGCAGTACTTC
TRBJ2-3 | TRBV4-1 | - | TRBD2 | 22 | CASSQNAGTLSSGRKSTDTQYF | TGCGCCAGCAGCCAAAATGCCGGGACACTTTCTAGCGGGAGAAAAAGCACAGATACGCAGTATTTT
TRBJ2-1 | TRBV6-6 | - | TRBD2 | 18 | CASSRDGTSGGLYNEQFF | TGTGCCAGCAGTCGCGATGGGACTAGCGGGGGGCTTTACAATGAGCAGTTCTTC
TRBJ2-7 | TRBV10-2 | once | TRBD1 | 14 | CASREGTGSYEQYF | TGCGCCAGCAGGGAAGGGACAGGCTCTTACGAGCAGTACTTC
TRBJ2-2 | TRBV3-1/TRBV3-2 | - | TRBD2 | 16 | CASSQAASGVTGELFF | TGTGCCAGCAGCCAAGCGGCTAGCGGGGTGACCGGGGAGCTGTTTTTT
TRBJ1-3 | TRBV19 | - | - | 14 | CASTTEHSGNTIYF | TGTGCCAGTACCACAGAACACTCTGGAAACACCATATATTTT
TRBJ2-7 | TRBV27 | - | TRBD2 | 14 | CASSSGTNYYEQYF | TGTGCCAGCAGTTCCGGGACTAATTACTACGAGCAGTACTTC
TRBJ1-1 | TRBV19 | - | - | 14 | CASSIVQGITEAFF | TGTGCCAGTAGTATAGTACAGGGTATCACTGAAGCTTTCTTT
TRBJ1-2 | TRBV30 | - | TRBD1 | 12 | CAGTHRGEGYTF | TGTGCCGGAACACACAGGGGGGAAGGCTACACCTTC
TRBJ2-1 | TRBV24-1 | - | TRBD1 | 15 | CATSGGQGAVNEQFF | TGTGCCACCAGTGGGGGACAGGGGGCTGTCAATGAGCAGTTCTTC
TRBJ2-1 | TRBV5-1 | few | TRBD1 | 14 | CASSPDRNYNEQFF | TGCGCCAGCAGCCCGGACAGGAATTACAATGAGCAGTTCTTC
TRBJ1-1 | TRBV11-1 | - | - | 15 | CASSFPGSGNTEAFF | TGTGCCAGCAGCTTTCCAGGGTCGGGTAACACTGAAGCTTTCTTT
TRBJ2-5 | TRBV7-2 | - | TRBD2 | 16 | CASSLATSGARRTQYF | TGTGCCAGCAGCTTAGCTACTAGCGGGGCTCGACGGACCCAGTACTTC
TRBJ1-1 | TRBV7-9 | - | - | 15 | CASSFIRVLNTEAFF | TGTGCCAGCAGCTTTATTCGGGTGTTAAACACTGAAGCTTTCTTT
TRBJ1-2 | TRBV19 | - | - | 17 | CASSDTGSWGANYGYTF | TGTGCCAGTAGTGACACAGGGAGTTGGGGCGCTAACTATGGCTACACCTTC
TRBJ1-1 | TRBV18 | once | TRBD1 | 16 | CASSQSPGTGNTEAFF | TGTGCCAGCTCACAAAGTCCCGGGACAGGGAACACTGAAGCTTTCTTT
TRBJ2-2 | TRBV5-4 | - | TRBD2 | 18 | CASSVTGRAGGRTGELFF | TGTGCCAGCAGCGTAACCGGTAGAGCGGGGGGGCGAACCGGGGAGCTGTTTTTT
TRBJ1-4 | TRBV7-9 | - | - | 15 | CASSPSDGRYEKLFF | TGTGCCAGCAGCCCCTCGGACGGGAGGTACGAAAAACTGTTTTTT
TRBJ1-4 | TRBV10-2 | - | - | 16 | CASSDARTATNEKLFF | TGCGCCAGCAGTGACGCAAGGACAGCAACTAATGAAAAACTGTTTTTT
TRBJ1-2 | TRBV27 | - | TRBD1 | 15 | CASSSRPGQWNGYTF | TGTGCCAGCAGTTCACGGCCGGGACAGTGGAATGGCTACACCTTC
TRBJ1-3 | TRBV7-9 | once | - | 16 | CASSLGISGAGNTIYF | TGTGCCAGCAGCTTAGGGATATCGGGGGCTGGAAACACCATATATTTT
TRBJ1-5 | TRBV6-2/TRBV6-3 | - | TRBD1 | 15 | CASSPSRQGAQPQHF | TGTGCCAGCAGCCCGAGTCGACAGGGGGCTCAGCCCCAGCATTTT
TRBJ1-1 | TRBV27 | few | - | 16 | CASGGRFRGGDTEAFF | TGTGCCAGCGGAGGACGATTCAGGGGTGGCGACACTGAAGCTTTCTTT
TRBJ1-5 | TRBV6-1 | - | - | 12 | CASSDQDQPQHF | TGTGCCAGCAGTGACCAGGATCAGCCCCAGCATTTT
TRBJ2-5 | TRBV11-3 | - | - | 14 | CASSLAGTQETQYF | TGTGCCAGCAGCTTAGCAGGGACTCAAGAGACCCAGTACTTC
TRBJ2-2 | TRBV2 | - | - | 14 | CASLYSKNTGELFF | TGTGCCAGCCTCTACAGCAAGAACACCGGGGAGCTGTTTTTT